Below, 6 T cell receptor beta chains from the same sample are listed, as sequenced in a study of T cells in Graves' hyperthyroidism and ophthalmopathy. Amplification of TCR beta CDR3 regions used RNA as the template. TCR CDR3 underwent first-round RT-PCR with the HTBI primer set. TCRdb processed the multiplex PCR reads anew with MiXCR; each CDR3 protein has one entry. The sample lists approximately 610,000 distinct CDR3 sequences, around 17% occurring once. The specimen was blood. These receptors all come from a woman under 30 with Graves' hyperthyroidism.

This clonotype was counted many times. The chain employs TRBV14 and TRBJ1-1; the D is unclear. This CDR3 is built from 14 residues. The germline V gene encodes CDR1 SGHDN and CDR2 FVKESK. V lost 0 bases and J 11 bases, leaving 16 bases between the germline ends. This CDR3 is CASSQETRSKRAFF. CDR3 sequence (DNA): TGTGCCAGCAGCCAAGAGACACGGAGTAAAAGGGCTTTCTTT.

This clonotype was counted a few times. V and J are TRBV2 and TRBJ2-7; no clear D. V dropped 7 bases and J dropped 2 bases, with 6 bases sitting between them. This CDR3 spans 11 amino acids. Per the germline V gene, CDR1 is SNHLY and CDR2 is FYNNEI. CDR3 region: CASNRAYEQYF. The CDR3 DNA follows: TGTGCCAGCAATAGAGCCTACGAGCAGTACTTC.

CDR3: CASSLEGLALSYEQYF. The CDR3 DNA follows: TGCGCCAGCAGCTTGGAGGGACTAGCCCTATCCTACGAGCAGTACTTC. This rearrangement joins TRBV5-1 to TRBJ2-7; TRBD2 matches 9 bases. The length of the CDR3 is 16 residues. CDR1 SGHRS and CDR2 YFSETQ come from the germline V gene. Trimming at V came to 0 bases and at J to 1 base, leaving 5 bases not matched to a gene. The complete variable domain, with remaining parts taken from reference TRBV5-1 and TRBJ2-7, reads KAGVTQTPRYLIKTRGQQVTLSCSPISGHRSVSWYQQTPGQGLQFLFEYFSETQRNKGNFPGRFSGRQFSNSRSEMNVSTLELGDSALYLCASSLEGLALSYEQYFGPGTRLTVT.

At least ten counts were recorded for this clonotype. The chain employs TRBV11-2 and TRBJ1-1, with a tentative D call TRBD1 (5 bases). Germline CDR1 is SGHAT and CDR2 is FQNNGV. V was pared by 5 bases and J by 10 bases, with 11 bases between. This CDR3 region has 11 residues. The CDR3 here is CASSRGSGAFF. The DNA of the CDR3 is TGTGCCAGCAGCCGGGGGAGCGGAGCTTTCTTT.

This clonotype was counted many times. The chain links TRBV7-2 to TRBJ2-7; D call uncertain. CDR1 is SGHTA, CDR2 FQGNSA, per germline. The CDR3 contains 13 residues. V was shortened by 4 bases and J by 2 bases, with 9 bases between the two germline ends. This CDR3 reads CASSSTAPYEQYF. CDR3 sequence (DNA): TGTGCCAGCAGCTCTACCGCACCCTACGAGCAGTACTTC. Complete variable domain (other parts from reference TRBV7-2 and TRBJ2-7): GAGVSQSPSNKVTEKGKDVELRCDPISGHTALYWYRQSLGQGLEFLIYFQGNSAPDKSGLPSDRFSAERTGGSVSTLTIQRTQQEDSAVYLCASSSTAPYEQYFGPGTRLTVT.

J is TRBJ2-1 and V is TRBV7-8, with D maybe TRBD2 (6 bases). V was cut by 5 bases and J by 10 bases, with 24 bases left in between. The V gene's germline CDR1 is SGHVS and CDR2 FQNEAQ. The CDR3 length is 16 residues. CDR3 nucleotide sequence: TGTGCCAGCAGCCCGTTTGGAGGGAAGCAGAGCTACGAGCAGTTCTTC. It yields the protein CASSPFGGKQSYEQFF. Based on the CDR3 plus reference TRBV7-8 and TRBJ2-1, the full variable domain is GAGVSQSPRYKVAKRGQDVALRCDPISGHVSLFWYQQALGQGPEFLTYFQNEAQLDKSGLPSDRFFAERPEGSVSTLKIQRTQQEDSAVYLCASSPFGGKQSYEQFFGPGTRLTVL.